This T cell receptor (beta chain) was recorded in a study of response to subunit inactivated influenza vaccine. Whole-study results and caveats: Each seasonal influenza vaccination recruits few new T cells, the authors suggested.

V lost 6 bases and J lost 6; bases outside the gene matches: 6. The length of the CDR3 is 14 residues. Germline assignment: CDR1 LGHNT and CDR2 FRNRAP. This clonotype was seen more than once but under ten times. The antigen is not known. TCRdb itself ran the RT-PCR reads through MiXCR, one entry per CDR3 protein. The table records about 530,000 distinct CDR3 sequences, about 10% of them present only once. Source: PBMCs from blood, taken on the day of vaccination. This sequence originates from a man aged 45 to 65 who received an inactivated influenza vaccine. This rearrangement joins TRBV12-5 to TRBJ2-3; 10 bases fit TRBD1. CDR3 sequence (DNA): TGTGCTAGTGGCCAGGGGACAGGGGCCGATACGCAGTATTTT. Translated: CASGQGTGADTQYF. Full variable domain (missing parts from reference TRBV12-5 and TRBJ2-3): DARVTQTPRHKVTEMGQEVTMRCQPILGHNTVFWYRQTMMQGLELLAYFRNRAPLDDSGMPKDRFSAEMPDATLATLKIQPSEPRDSAVYFCASGQGTGADTQYFGPGTRLTVL.